This T cell receptor beta chain came from a study of T-cell reconstitution after alpha-beta-depleted transplantation in children. The CDR3 is 12 residues long. Trimming removed 11 bases at V and 2 bases at J, with 12 bases between. Germline loops: CDR1 ENHRY, CDR2 SYGVKD. Unique molecular identifiers featured in how the TCRbeta library was prepared. TCRdb analysed the PCR reads with MiXCR anew, one entry per CDR3 protein. The data contain more than 500,000 distinct CDR3 sequences, 11% of them singletons. Whole-study results and caveats: At around two months after transplant, the alpha-beta T cells were reportedly derived from several hundred expanded clones that came from non-depleted graft cells.

To note about this clonotype: The antigen remains undetermined.

The sequence was obtained from a female patient between 2 and 15 years old who had a stem cell transplant for aplastic anemia, so the T cells may come from the graft donor. The sample here was PBMCs, mostly from graft donor cells, taken 180 days after TCRalphabeta/CD19-depleted stem cell transplant. The chain couples TRBV10-3 to TRBJ1-2; D perhaps matches TRBD1 (5 bases). In nucleotides, the CDR3 is TGTGCCTTCGGGACCGGGAACTATGGCTACACCTTC. It yields the protein CAFGTGNYGYTF.